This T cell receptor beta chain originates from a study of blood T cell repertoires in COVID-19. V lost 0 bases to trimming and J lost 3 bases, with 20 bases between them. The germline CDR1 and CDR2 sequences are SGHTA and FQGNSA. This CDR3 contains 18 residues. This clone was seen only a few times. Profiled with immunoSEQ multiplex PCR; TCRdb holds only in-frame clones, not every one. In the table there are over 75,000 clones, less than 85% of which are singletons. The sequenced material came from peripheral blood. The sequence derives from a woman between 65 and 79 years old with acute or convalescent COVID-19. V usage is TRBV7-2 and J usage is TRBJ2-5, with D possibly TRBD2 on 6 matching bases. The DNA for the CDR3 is TGTGCCAGCAGCTTAGCGGAGGGAAGCTCACTAGGAAAAGAGACCCAGTACTTC. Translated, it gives CASSLAEGSSLGKETQYF. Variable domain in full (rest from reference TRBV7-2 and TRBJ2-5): GAGVSQSPSNKVTEKGKDVELRCDPISGHTALYWYRQSLGQGLEFLIYFQGNSAPDKSGLPSDRFSAERTGGSVSTLTIQRTQQEDSAVYLCASSLAEGSSLGKETQYFGPGTRLLVL.